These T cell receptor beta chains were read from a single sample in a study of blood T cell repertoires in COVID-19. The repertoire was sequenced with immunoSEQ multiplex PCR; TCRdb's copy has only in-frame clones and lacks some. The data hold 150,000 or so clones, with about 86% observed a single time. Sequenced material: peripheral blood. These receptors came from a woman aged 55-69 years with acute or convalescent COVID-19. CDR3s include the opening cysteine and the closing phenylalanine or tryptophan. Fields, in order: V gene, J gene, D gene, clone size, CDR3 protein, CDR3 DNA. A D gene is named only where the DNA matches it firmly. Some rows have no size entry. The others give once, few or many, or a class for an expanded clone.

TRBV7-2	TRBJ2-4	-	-	CASSLARGQNKNIQYF	TGTGCCAGCAGCTTAGCGCGAGGTCAGAACAAAAACATTCAGTACTTC
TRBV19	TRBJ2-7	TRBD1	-	CASSILGTGPYEQYF	TGTGCCAGTAGTATCCTCGGGACAGGCCCATACGAGCAGTACTTC
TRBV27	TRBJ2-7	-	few	CASSSNQGQYF	TGTGCCAGCAGTTCTAATCAGGGGCAGTACTTC
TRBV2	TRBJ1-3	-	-	CASSEGRGLSGNTIYF	TGTGCCAGCAGTGAGGGTCGTGGGCTCTCTGGAAACACCATATATTTT
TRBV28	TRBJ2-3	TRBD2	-	CASTKTGLAGPFWTQYF	TGTGCCAGCACTAAGACCGGACTAGCGGGCCCATTCTGGACGCAGTATTTT
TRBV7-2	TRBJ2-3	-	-	CASSRSTDTQYF	TGTGCCAGCAGCCGGAGCACAGATACGCAGTATTTT
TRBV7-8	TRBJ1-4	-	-	CASSPILARGWEKLFF	TGTGCCAGCAGCCCAATCTTGGCACGGGGTTGGGAAAAACTGTTTTTT
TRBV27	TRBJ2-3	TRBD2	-	CASSSLAGGPATDTQYF	TGTGCCAGCAGTTCGCTAGCGGGAGGGCCGGCCACAGATACGCAGTATTTT
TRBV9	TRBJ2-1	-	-	CASSVGPAGSSSEQFF	TGTGCCAGCAGCGTAGGTCCAGCGGGTTCATCTAGTGAGCAGTTCTTC
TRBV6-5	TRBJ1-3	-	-	CASSEVPGNTIYF	TGTGCCAGCTCCGAGGTTCCTGGAAACACCATATATTTT
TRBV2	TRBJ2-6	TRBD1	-	CASTYRGPSGANVLTF	TGTGCCAGCACGTACAGGGGACCCTCTGGGGCCAACGTCCTGACTTTC
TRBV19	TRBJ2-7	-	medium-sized	CASSIEGSPYEQYF	TGTGCCAGTAGTATAGAGGGTAGCCCCTACGAGCAGTACTTC
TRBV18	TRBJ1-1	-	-	CASSPRGMNTEAFF	TGTGCCAGCTCACCAAGAGGAATGAACACTGAAGCTTTCTTT
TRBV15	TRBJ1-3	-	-	CATSRGTGNTIYF	TGTGCCACCAGCAGAGGTACTGGAAACACCATATATTTT
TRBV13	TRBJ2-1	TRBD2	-	CASTGRGLASVGEQFF	TGTGCCAGCACCGGGCGGGGACTAGCGTCCGTGGGTGAGCAGTTCTTC
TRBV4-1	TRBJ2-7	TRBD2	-	CASSPSGRWDEQYF	TGCGCCAGCAGCCCTAGCGGGAGATGGGACGAGCAGTACTTC
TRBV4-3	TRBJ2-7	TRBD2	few	CASSQGVAGGVYEQYF	TGCGCCAGCAGCCAAGGAGTGGCGGGAGGAGTATACGAGCAGTACTTC
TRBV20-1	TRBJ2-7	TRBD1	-	CSASVQGYEQYF	TGCAGTGCTAGTGTACAGGGGTACGAGCAGTACTTC
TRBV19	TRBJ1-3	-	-	CASKTSGNTIYF	TGTGCCAGTAAGACATCTGGAAACACCATATATTTT
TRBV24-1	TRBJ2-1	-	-	CATSEPGRSSYNEQFF	TGTGCCACCAGTGAACCAGGTCGCAGCTCCTACAATGAGCAGTTCTTC
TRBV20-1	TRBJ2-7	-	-	CSASGLTSYEQYF	TGCAGTGCTAGTGGACTAACTTCATACGAGCAGTACTTC
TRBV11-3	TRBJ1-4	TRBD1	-	CASSLSPDRPLFF	TGTGCCAGCAGCTTATCCCCGGACAGGCCGCTGTTTTTT
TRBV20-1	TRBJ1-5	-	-	CSAREGGPQHF	TGCAGTGCTAGGGAAGGCGGGCCCCAGCATTTT
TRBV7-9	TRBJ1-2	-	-	CASSPGSTNYGYTF	TGTGCCAGCAGCCCGGGGAGTACTAACTATGGCTACACCTTC
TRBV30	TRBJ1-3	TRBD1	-	CAWSGTGALNTIYF	TGTGCCTGGAGCGGGACAGGGGCGTTAAACACCATATATTTT
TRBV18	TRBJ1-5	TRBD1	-	CASSPDRGRSNQPQHF	TGTGCCAGCTCACCAGACAGGGGTCGGAGCAATCAGCCCCAGCATTTT
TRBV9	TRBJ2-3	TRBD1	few	CASSAQPRQGTQYF	TGTGCCAGCAGCGCCCAACCCCGACAGGGTACGCAGTATTTT
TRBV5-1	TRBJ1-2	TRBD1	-	CASRIPGQGQKGYTF	TGCGCCAGCAGGATACCGGGACAGGGACAAAAGGGCTACACCTTC
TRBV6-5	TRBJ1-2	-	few	CASSYSYRDRSYTF	TGTGCCAGCAGTTACTCTTACAGGGATAGAAGCTACACCTTC
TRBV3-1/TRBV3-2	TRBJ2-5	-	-	CASSQVRMQGKETQYF	TGTGCCAGCAGCCAAGTACGGATGCAGGGGAAAGAGACCCAGTACTTC
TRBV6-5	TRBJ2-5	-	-	CASSYSKSQTQYF	TGTGCCAGCAGTTACTCGAAAAGCCAGACCCAGTACTTC
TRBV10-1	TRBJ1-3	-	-	CASSDERRLSGNTIYF	TGCGCCAGCAGCGATGAAAGACGACTCTCTGGAAACACCATATATTTT
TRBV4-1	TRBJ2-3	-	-	CASSLSGESTDTQYF	TGCGCCAGCAGCTTGAGCGGAGAAAGCACAGATACGCAGTATTTT
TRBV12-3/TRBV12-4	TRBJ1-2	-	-	CASSLERVGGYTF	TGTGCCAGCAGTTTAGAGAGGGTGGGCGGCTACACCTTC
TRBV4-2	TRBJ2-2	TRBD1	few	CASSQEFAQGFFGGELFF	TGTGCCAGCAGCCAAGAGTTTGCACAGGGGTTTTTCGGCGGGGAGCTGTTTTTT
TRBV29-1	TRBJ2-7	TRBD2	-	CSVRTSGEQYF	TGCAGCGTTCGGACTAGCGGCGAGCAGTACTTC
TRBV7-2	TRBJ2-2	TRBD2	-	CASSLAPGLAGGLDTGELFF	TGTGCCAGCAGCTTAGCCCCGGGACTAGCGGGAGGGCTGGACACCGGGGAGCTGTTTTTT
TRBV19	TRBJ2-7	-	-	CASSPERVATYEQYF	TGTGCCAGTAGCCCTGAGCGAGTGGCGACCTACGAGCAGTACTTC
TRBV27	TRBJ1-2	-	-	CASSSRGDYGYTF	TGTGCCAGCAGTTCGCGCGGTGACTATGGCTACACCTTC
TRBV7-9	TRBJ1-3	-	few	CASSPPIGNTIYF	TGTGCCAGCAGCCCCCCAATTGGAAACACCATATATTTT
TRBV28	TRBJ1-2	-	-	CASSPRRFGYTF	TGTGCCAGCAGCCCCCGGCGGTTTGGCTACACCTTC
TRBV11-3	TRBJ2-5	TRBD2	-	CASSFRDGRETQYF	TGTGCCAGCAGCTTTAGAGACGGGAGGGAGACCCAGTACTTC
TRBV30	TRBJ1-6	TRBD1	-	CAWSGGRQGTLPLHF	TGTGCCTGGAGTGGAGGGAGACAGGGAACTCTACCCCTCCACTTT
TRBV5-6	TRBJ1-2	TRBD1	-	CASSLDPGQGSGYTF	TGTGCCAGCAGCTTGGACCCGGGACAGGGGTCCGGCTACACCTTC
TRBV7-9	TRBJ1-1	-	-	CASSPPSGRFTEAFF	TGTGCCAGCAGCCCCCCGAGTGGGAGGTTCACTGAAGCTTTCTTT
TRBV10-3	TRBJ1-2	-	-	CAIDSPNYGYTF	TGTGCCATTGACAGCCCTAACTATGGCTACACCTTC